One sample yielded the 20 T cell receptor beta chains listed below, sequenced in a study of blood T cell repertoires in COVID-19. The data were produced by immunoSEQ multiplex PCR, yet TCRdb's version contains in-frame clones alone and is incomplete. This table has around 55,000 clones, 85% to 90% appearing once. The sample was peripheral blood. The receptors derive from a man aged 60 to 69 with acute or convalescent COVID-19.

The CDR3 sequence: CASGQRGSYNEQFF. DNA of the CDR3: TGCGCCAGTGGCCAGCGGGGATCCTACAATGAGCAGTTCTTC. The chain combines TRBV5-1 with TRBJ2-1, with 7 bases identical to TRBD2. Germline trimming cut 8 bases from V and 1 base from J; bases unmatched to any gene: 6. Germline V gene sequence: CDR1 SGHRS, CDR2 YFSETQ. This CDR3 region has 14 residues.

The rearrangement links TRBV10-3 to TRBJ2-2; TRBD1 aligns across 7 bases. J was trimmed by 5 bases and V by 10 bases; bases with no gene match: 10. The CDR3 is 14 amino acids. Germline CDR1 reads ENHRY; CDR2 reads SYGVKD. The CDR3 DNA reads TGTGCCAGCAGGCAAGGGGGCAGGACCGGGGAGCTGTTTTTT. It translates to CASRQGGRTGELFF.

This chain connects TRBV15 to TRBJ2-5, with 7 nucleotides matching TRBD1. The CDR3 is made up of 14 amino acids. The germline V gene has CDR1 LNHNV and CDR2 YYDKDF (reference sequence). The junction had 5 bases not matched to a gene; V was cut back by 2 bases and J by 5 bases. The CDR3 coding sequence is TGTGCCACCAGCAGAAACAGGGGCGGGGAGACCCAGTACTTC. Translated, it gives CATSRNRGGETQYF.

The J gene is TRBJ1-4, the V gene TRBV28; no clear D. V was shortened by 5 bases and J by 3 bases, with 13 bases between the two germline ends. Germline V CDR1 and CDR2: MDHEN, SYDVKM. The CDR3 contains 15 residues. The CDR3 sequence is CASSPHRVPNEKLFF. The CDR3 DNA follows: TGTGCCAGCAGTCCCCATCGCGTTCCTAATGAAAAACTGTTTTTT. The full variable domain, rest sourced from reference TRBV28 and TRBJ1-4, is DVKVTQSSRYLVKRTGEKVFLECVQDMDHENMFWYRQDPGLGLRLIYFSYDVKMKEKGDIPEGYSVSREKKERFSLILESASTNQTSMYLCASSPHRVPNEKLFFGSGTQLSVL.

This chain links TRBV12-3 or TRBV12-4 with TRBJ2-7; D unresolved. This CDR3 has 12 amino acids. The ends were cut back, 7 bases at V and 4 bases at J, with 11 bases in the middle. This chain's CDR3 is CASNRHFYEQYF. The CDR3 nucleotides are TGTGCCAGCAACAGACACTTTTACGAGCAGTACTTC.

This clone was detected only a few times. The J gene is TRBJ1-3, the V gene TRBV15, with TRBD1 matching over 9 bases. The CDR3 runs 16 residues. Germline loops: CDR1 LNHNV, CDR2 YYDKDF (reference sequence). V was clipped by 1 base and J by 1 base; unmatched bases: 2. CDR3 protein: CATSRADRGSGNTIYF. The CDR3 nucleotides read TGTGCCACCAGCAGAGCGGACAGGGGATCTGGAAACACCATATATTTT. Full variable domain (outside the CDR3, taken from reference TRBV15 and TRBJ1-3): DAMVIQNPRYQVTQFGKPVTLSCSQTLNHNVMYWYQQKSSQAPKLLFHYYDKDFNNEADTPDNFQSRRPNTSFCFLDIRSPGLGDTAMYLCATSRADRGSGNTIYFGEGSWLTVV.

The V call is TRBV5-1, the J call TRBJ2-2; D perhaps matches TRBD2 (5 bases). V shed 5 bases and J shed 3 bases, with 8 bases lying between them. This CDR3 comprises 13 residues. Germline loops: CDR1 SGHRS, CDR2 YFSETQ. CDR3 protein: CASRGSDTGELFF. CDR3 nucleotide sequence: TGCGCCAGCAGAGGTAGCGACACCGGGGAGCTGTTTTTT.

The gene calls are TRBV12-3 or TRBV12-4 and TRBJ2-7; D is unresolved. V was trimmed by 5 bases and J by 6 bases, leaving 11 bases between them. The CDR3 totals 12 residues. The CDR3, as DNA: TGTGCCAGCAGTCCCCCCCGAGGCGAGCAGTACTTC. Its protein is CASSPPRGEQYF.

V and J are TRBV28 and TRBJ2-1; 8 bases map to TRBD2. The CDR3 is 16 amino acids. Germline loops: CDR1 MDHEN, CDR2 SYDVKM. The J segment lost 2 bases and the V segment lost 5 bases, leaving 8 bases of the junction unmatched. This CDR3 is CASSPGGLNTYNEQFF. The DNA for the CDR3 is TGTGCCAGCAGTCCGGGGGGGTTGAATACCTACAATGAGCAGTTCTTC.

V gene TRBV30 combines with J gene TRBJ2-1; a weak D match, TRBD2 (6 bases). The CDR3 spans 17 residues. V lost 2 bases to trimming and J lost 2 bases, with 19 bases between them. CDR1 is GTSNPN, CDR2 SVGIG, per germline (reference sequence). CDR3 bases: TGTGCCTGGAGTCCACACCCCGGCCAGCGGGCCTACAATGAGCAGTTCTTC. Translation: CAWSPHPGQRAYNEQFF.

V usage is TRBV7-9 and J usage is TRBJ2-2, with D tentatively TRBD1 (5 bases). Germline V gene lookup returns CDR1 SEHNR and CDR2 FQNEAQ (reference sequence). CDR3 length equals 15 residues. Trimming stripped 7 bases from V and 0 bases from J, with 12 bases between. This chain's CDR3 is CASKGLITNTGELFF. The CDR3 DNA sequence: TGTGCCAGCAAGGGGCTGATAACGAACACCGGGGAGCTGTTTTTT.

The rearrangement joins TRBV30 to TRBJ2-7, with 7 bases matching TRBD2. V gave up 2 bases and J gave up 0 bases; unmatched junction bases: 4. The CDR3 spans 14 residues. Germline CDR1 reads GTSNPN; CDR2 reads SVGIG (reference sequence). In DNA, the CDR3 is TGTGCCTGGAGTTTGGAGCGGGACTCCTACGAGCAGTACTTC. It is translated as CAWSLERDSYEQYF.

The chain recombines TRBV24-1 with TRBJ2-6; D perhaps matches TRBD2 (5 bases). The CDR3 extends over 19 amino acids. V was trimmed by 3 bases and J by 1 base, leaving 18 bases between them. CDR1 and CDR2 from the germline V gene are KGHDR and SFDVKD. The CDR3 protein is CATSDDRTAPGSGANVLTF. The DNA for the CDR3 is TGTGCCACCAGTGATGACCGGACTGCTCCGGGGTCTGGGGCCAACGTCCTGACTTTC.

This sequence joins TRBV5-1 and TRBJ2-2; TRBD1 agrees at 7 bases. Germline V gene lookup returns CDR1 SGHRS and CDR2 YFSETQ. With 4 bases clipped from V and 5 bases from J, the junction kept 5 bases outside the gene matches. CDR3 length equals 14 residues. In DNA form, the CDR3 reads TGCGCCAGCAGCGCACAGACAGGGACCGGGGAGCTGTTTTTT. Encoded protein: CASSAQTGTGELFF.

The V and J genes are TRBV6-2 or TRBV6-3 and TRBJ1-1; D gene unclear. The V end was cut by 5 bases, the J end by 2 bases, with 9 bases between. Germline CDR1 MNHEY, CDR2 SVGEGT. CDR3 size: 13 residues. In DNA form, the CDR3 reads TGTGCCAGCAGTACTAAGACCAACACTGAAGCTTTCTTT. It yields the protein CASSTKTNTEAFF.

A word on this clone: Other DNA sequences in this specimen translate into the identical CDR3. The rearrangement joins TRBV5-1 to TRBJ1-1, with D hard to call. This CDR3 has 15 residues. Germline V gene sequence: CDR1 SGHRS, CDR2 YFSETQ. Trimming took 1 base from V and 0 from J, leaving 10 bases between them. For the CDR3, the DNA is TGCGCCAGCAGCTTGAGAGCAGGAATGAACACTGAAGCTTTCTTT. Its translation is CASSLRAGMNTEAFF.

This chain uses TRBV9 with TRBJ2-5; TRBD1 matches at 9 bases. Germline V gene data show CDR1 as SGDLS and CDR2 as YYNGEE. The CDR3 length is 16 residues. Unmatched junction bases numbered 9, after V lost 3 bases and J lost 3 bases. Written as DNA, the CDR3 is TGTGCCAGCAGCGAAAACCCGGGACAGGGTAAAGAGACCCAGTACTTC. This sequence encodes CASSENPGQGKETQYF. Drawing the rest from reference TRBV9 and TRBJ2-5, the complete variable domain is DSGVTQTPKHLITATGQRVTLRCSPRSGDLSVYWYQQSLDQGLQFLIQYYNGEERAKGNILERFSAQQFPDLHSELNLSSLELGDSALYFCASSENPGQGKETQYFGPGTRLLVL.

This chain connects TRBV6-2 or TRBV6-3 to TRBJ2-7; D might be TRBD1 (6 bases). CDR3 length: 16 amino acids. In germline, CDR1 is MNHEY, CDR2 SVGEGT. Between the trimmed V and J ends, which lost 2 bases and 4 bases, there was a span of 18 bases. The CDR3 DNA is TGTGCCAGCAGTTACCGCTCAACCGGACAGAGTTACGAGCAGTACTTC. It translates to CASSYRSTGQSYEQYF.

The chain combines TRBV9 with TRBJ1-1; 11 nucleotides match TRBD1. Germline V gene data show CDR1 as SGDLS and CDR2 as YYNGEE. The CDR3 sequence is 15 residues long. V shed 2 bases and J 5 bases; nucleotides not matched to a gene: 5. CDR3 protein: CASSVTGTGGTEAFF. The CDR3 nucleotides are TGTGCCAGCAGCGTCACCGGGACAGGGGGAACTGAAGCTTTCTTT.

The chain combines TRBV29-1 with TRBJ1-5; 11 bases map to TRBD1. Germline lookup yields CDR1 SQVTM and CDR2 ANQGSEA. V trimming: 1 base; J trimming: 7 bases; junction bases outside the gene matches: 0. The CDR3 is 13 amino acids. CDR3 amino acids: CSVEGDRGQPQHF. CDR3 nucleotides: TGCAGCGTTGAAGGGGACAGGGGGCAGCCCCAGCATTTT.